These 20 T cell receptor beta chains share one sample of origin, sequenced in a study of T cells in localized non-small cell lung cancer. Some clones are missing from TCRdb's copy, which holds only in-frame ones; the method was immunoSEQ multiplex PCR. The table has tens of thousands of clones, about 90% seen once; the top ten hold less than 3.5%. The source was peripheral blood, collected before any cancer treatment. The source is a woman aged 40-70 years with stage I lung adenocarcinoma.

The count of this clone is one. The chain carries TRBV7-2 and TRBJ1-1; tentative D call: TRBD1 (6 bases). The CDR3 is 13 residues long. V dropped 8 bases and J dropped 0 bases, with 10 bases sitting between them. CDR1 is SGHTA, CDR2 FQGNSA, per germline. Here the CDR3 reads CASLGQMNTEAFF. The CDR3 DNA reads TGTGCCAGCCTCGGACAGATGAACACTGAAGCTTTCTTT.

The V and J genes are TRBV19 and TRBJ2-6; D remains unclear. Germline V gives CDR1 LNHDA, CDR2 SQIVND (reference sequence). V was cut by 6 bases and J by 0 bases, with 9 bases left in between. The CDR3 loop spans 15 amino acids. DNA of the CDR3: TGTGCCAGTAGCCCTCGAAACTCTGGGGCCAACGTCCTGACTTTC. Its protein product is CASSPRNSGANVLTF.

The chain carries TRBV5-1 and TRBJ1-1, with 10 bases fitting TRBD1. Germline CDR1 and CDR2: SGHRS and YFSETQ. The CDR3 totals 16 residues. Trimming removed 0 bases from V and 4 bases from J; junction bases left unmatched: 6. CDR3 bases: TGCGCCAGCAGCTTGGTGGGACAGGGGCAGCGCACTGAAGCTTTCTTT. Protein: CASSLVGQGQRTEAFF. The full variable domain, in which reference TRBV5-1 and TRBJ1-1 provide the parts outside the CDR3, is KAGVTQTPRYLIKTRGQQVTLSCSPISGHRSVSWYQQTPGQGLQFLFEYFSETQRNKGNFPGRFSGRQFSNSRSEMNVSTLELGDSALYLCASSLVGQGQRTEAFFGQGTRLTVV.

The rearrangement uses TRBV29-1 and TRBJ2-7; 14 bases fit TRBD2. With 4 bases clipped from V and 3 bases from J, the junction kept 5 bases outside the gene matches. The CDR3 runs 15 residues. Germline assignment: CDR1 SQVTM and CDR2 ANQGSEA. CDR3 in amino acids: CSVGDGLAGGYEQYF. The CDR3 DNA reads TGCAGCGTTGGAGACGGACTAGCGGGAGGCTACGAGCAGTACTTC.

The rearrangement links TRBV2 to TRBJ1-5; D is uncertain. The germline V and J ends were trimmed by 4 bases and 6 bases, with 13 bases remaining between them. The CDR3 extends over 14 amino acids. CDR1 is SNHLY, CDR2 FYNNEI, per germline. The CDR3 sequence is CASSADGKSQPQHF. In DNA form, the CDR3 reads TGTGCCAGCAGTGCGGACGGCAAGAGTCAGCCCCAGCATTTT.

This chain uses TRBV18 with TRBJ2-7; 9 nucleotides line up with TRBD2. J was trimmed by 0 bases and V by 2 bases; bases with no gene match: 5. Germline CDR1 is KGHSH and CDR2 is LQKENI. The CDR3 covers 16 residues. As DNA, the CDR3 is TGTGCCAGCTCACCAATGTTAGCGGGAGACTCCTACGAGCAGTACTTC. Translated: CASSPMLAGDSYEQYF.

The J gene is TRBJ2-1, the V gene TRBV6-6; 7 bases are shared with TRBD2. After removal of 2 bases from V and 4 bases from J, the junction contained 5 bases not matched to a gene. The V gene's germline CDR1 is MNHNY and CDR2 SVGAGI (reference sequence). The CDR3 covers 15 residues. CDR3 protein: CASSYPGLGYNEQFF. CDR3 nucleotides: TGTGCCAGCAGTTACCCCGGACTAGGTTACAATGAGCAGTTCTTC.

This sequence joins TRBV30 and TRBJ2-5; TRBD2 matches 9 bases. Germline V lookup: CDR1 GTSNPN, CDR2 SVGIG (reference sequence). CDR3 length equals 15 residues. After removal of 2 bases from V and 5 bases from J, the junction contained 9 bases not matched to a gene. The CDR3 protein is CAWSTGGRAGETQYF. For the CDR3, the DNA is TGTGCCTGGAGTACTGGCGGGAGGGCCGGGGAGACCCAGTACTTC.

The genes are TRBV7-2 and TRBJ2-1; TRBD2 agrees at 13 bases. The germline V gene encodes CDR1 SGHTA and CDR2 FQGNSA. The V and J ends lost 5 bases and 7 bases, in that order; junction bases with no gene match: 8. The CDR3 sequence is 16 residues long. The CDR3 region is CASSLPGLAGKNEQFF. The DNA for the CDR3 is TGTGCCAGCAGCCTTCCGGGACTAGCGGGAAAAAATGAGCAGTTCTTC.

The CDR3, as DNA: TGTGCCAGCAGCCCCGCGGGGGCGAACACCGGGGAGCTGTTTTTT. Translation gives CASSPAGANTGELFF. The gene calls are TRBV28 and TRBJ2-2; 7 positions match TRBD2. This CDR3 is built from 15 residues. The junction had 4 bases not matched to a gene; V was cut back by 6 bases and J by 0 bases. Germline loops: CDR1 MDHEN, CDR2 SYDVKM. The full variable domain, completed using reference TRBV28 and TRBJ2-2, is DVKVTQSSRYLVKRTGEKVFLECVQDMDHENMFWYRQDPGLGLRLIYFSYDVKMKEKGDIPEGYSVSREKKERFSLILESASTNQTSMYLCASSPAGANTGELFFGEGSRLTVL.

The genes are TRBV10-1 and TRBJ2-5, with 8 positions matching TRBD1. Germline CDR1 and CDR2: WNHNN and SYGVQD (reference sequence). Trimming cost V 6 bases and J 2 bases; bases outside gene matches: 5. The CDR3 has 14 residues. CDR3 nucleotides: TGCGCCAGCAGGACAAGGGACAGGCAAGAGACCCAGTACTTC. Protein product: CASRTRDRQETQYF.

CDR3 nucleotides: TGCGCCAGCGCAGGGTACCCTAATGAAAAACTGTTTTTT. This gives the protein CASAGYPNEKLFF. The genes are TRBV5-1 and TRBJ1-4, with a possible D match to TRBD1 (5 bases). From germline, CDR1 is SGHRS and CDR2 YFSETQ. The CDR3 contains 13 residues. With 7 bases removed from V and 3 bases from J, the gap between germline ends came to 10 bases.

J is TRBJ1-3 and V is TRBV6-1; perhaps TRBD1 as D (5 bases). The CDR3 totals 16 residues. Germline CDR1 reads MNHNS; CDR2 reads SASEGT. V shed 1 base and J shed 2 bases, with 12 bases lying between them. In DNA, the CDR3 is TGTGCCAGCAGTGAAGGGGCAGGGAGTGCTGGAAACACCATATATTTT. This translates into CASSEGAGSAGNTIYF.

The V and J genes are TRBV25-1 and TRBJ2-1, with 12 bases that match TRBD2. The V gene's germline CDR1 is MGHDK and CDR2 SYGVNS. V was pared by 1 base and J by 12 bases, with 7 bases of the junction left unmatched. The length of the CDR3 is 15 residues. The CDR3 nucleotides read TGTGCCAGCAGTGAATTGGGACTAGCGGGTACTGCGCAGTTCTTC. It is translated as CASSELGLAGTAQFF. Based on the CDR3 plus reference TRBV25-1 and TRBJ2-1, the full variable domain is EADIYQTPRYLVIGTGKKITLECSQTMGHDKMYWYQQDPGMELHLIHYSYGVNSTEKGDLSSESTVSRIRTEHFPLTLESARPSHTSQYLCASSELGLAGTAQFFGPGTRLTVL.

In this sample, this clone turned up a few times. Here the CDR3 DNA reads TGTGCCAGTAGCCAGGGACTAGCAGATACGCAGTATTTT. Its translation is CASSQGLADTQYF. V and J are TRBV19 and TRBJ2-3; the match to TRBD2 covers 8 bases. The CDR3 totals 13 residues. CDR1 is LNHDA, CDR2 SQIVND, per germline (reference sequence). V lost 6 bases to trimming and J lost 4 bases; unmatched junction nucleotides: 3.

This clone was seen only a few times. The genes are TRBV10-3 and TRBJ2-7; D may be TRBD2 (6 bases). Trimming removed 7 bases at V and 2 bases at J, with 12 bases between. This CDR3 contains 13 residues. Germline V gives CDR1 ENHRY, CDR2 SYGVKD. In nucleotides, the CDR3 is TGTGCCATCAACCGGGGGAGCCCCTACGAGCAGTACTTC. This sequence encodes CAINRGSPYEQYF.

The gene calls are TRBV19 and TRBJ2-1, with a possible D match to TRBD2 (5 bases). V lost 3 bases and J lost 8, with 11 bases in between. This CDR3 is 13 amino acids long. Germline-derived CDR1 and CDR2 are LNHDA and SQIVND (reference sequence). The CDR3 DNA follows: TGTGCCAGTAGTATGATGAGGGAAGATGAGCAGTTCTTC. Protein: CASSMMREDEQFF.

The chain links TRBV7-9 to TRBJ1-2, with 9 bases aligning to TRBD1. V lost 0 bases, J lost 3 bases, and 5 bases stayed unmatched. Germline-derived CDR1 and CDR2 are SEHNR and FQNEAQ (reference sequence). The CDR3 runs 16 residues. The CDR3: CASSLAPGQGDYGYTF. The DNA of the CDR3 is TGTGCCAGCAGCTTAGCGCCGGGACAGGGTGACTATGGCTACACCTTC.

The gene calls are TRBV18 and TRBJ2-1; 8 nucleotides align to TRBD2. J gave up 5 bases and V 3 bases, and 6 bases lay outside the gene matches. Germline CDR1 KGHSH, CDR2 LQKENI. This CDR3 region has 15 residues. CDR3: CASSPGIAGNNEQFF. The CDR3 DNA sequence: TGTGCCAGCTCACCGGGGATAGCGGGAAACAATGAGCAGTTCTTC. Full variable domain (rest looked up from reference TRBV18 and TRBJ2-1): NAGVMQNPRHLVRRRGQEARLRCSPMKGHSHVYWYRQLPEEGLKFMVYLQKENIIDESGMPKERFSAEFPKEGPSILRIQQVVRGDSAAYFCASSPGIAGNNEQFFGPGTRLTVL.

The chain joins TRBV28 to TRBJ1-2; 7 nucleotides align to TRBD1. The CDR3 contains 14 residues. The ends lost 6 bases at V and 3 bases at J; junction bases unmatched: 7. The germline gives CDR1 MDHEN, CDR2 SYDVKM. The CDR3 sequence: CASSKEGADYGYTF. DNA of the CDR3: TGTGCCAGCAGCAAGGAGGGGGCGGACTATGGCTACACCTTC.